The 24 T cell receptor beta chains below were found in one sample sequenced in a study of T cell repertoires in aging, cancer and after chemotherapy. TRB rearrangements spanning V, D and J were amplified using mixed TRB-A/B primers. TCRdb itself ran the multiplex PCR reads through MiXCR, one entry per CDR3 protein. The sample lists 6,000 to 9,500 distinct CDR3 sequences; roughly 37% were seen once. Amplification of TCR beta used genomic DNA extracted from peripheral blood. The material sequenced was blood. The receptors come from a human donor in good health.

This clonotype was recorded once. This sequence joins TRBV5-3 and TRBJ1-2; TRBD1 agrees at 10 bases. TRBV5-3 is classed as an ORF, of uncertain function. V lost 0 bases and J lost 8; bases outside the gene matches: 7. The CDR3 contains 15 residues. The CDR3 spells CARSLEGQGYEGYTF. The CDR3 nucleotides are TGTGCCAGAAGCTTGGAGGGACAGGGGTATGAAGGCTACACCTTC.

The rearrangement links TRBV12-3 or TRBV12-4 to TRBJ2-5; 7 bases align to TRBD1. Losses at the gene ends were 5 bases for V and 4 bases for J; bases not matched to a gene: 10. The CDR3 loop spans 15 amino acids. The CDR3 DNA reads TGTGCCAGCAGTCACACAGGGGCGTTCGGAGAGACCCAGTACTTC. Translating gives CASSHTGAFGETQYF.

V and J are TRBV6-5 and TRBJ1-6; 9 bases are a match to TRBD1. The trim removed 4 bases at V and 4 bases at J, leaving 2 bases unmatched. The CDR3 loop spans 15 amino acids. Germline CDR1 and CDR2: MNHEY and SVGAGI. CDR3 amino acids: CASSSGTGYNSPLHF. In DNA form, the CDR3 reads TGTGCCAGCAGTTCCGGGACAGGGTATAATTCACCCCTCCACTTT.

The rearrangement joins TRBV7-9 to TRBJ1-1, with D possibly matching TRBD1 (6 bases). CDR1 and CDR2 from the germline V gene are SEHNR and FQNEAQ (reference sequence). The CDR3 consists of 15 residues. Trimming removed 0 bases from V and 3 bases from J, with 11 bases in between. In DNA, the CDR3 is TGTGCCAGCAGCTTAGCGTTAGGGGGTCACACTGAAGCTTTCTTT. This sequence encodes CASSLALGGHTEAFF.

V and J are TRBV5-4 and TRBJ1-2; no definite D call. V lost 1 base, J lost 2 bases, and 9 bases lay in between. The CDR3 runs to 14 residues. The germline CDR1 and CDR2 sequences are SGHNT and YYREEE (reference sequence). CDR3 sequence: CASSLSGLNYGYTF. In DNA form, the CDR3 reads TGTGCCAGCAGCTTGTCGGGCCTCAACTATGGCTACACCTTC.

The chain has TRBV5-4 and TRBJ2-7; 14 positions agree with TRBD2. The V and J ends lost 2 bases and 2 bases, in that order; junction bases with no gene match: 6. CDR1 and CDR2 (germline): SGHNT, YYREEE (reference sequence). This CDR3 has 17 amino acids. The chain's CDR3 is CASSLGGLAGGTYEQYF. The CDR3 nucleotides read TGTGCCAGCAGCTTAGGCGGACTAGCGGGGGGTACCTACGAGCAGTACTTC.

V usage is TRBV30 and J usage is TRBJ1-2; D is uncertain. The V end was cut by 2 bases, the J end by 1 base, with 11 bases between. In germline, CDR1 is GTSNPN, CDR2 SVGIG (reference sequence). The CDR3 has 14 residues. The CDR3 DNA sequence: TGTGCCTGGAGTCCTCCCGGCCTTAACTATGGCTACACCTTC. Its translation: CAWSPPGLNYGYTF.

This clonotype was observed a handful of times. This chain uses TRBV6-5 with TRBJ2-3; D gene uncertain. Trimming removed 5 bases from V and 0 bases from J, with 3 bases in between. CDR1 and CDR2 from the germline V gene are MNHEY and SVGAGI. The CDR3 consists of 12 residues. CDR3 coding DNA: TGTGCCAGCAGTCAGAGCACAGATACGCAGTATTTT. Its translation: CASSQSTDTQYF.

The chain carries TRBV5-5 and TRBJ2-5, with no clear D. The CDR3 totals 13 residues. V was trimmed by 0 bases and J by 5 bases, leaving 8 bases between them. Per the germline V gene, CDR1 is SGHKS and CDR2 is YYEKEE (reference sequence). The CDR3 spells CASSLEGVETQYF. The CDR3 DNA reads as TGTGCCAGCAGCTTGGAAGGAGTTGAGACCCAGTACTTC.

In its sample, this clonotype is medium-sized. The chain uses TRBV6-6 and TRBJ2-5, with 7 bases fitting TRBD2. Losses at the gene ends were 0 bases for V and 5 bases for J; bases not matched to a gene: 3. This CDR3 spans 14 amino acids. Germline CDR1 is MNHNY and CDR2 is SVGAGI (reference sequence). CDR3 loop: CASSYSAGDETQYF. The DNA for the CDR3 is TGTGCCAGCAGTTACTCGGCGGGGGATGAGACCCAGTACTTC.

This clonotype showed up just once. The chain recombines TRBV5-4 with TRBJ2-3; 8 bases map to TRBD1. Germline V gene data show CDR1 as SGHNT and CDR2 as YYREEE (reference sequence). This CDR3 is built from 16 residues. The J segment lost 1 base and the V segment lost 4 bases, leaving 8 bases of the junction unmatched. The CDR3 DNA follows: TGTGCCAGCAGCCGCGGACAGGGCCATCGCACAGATACGCAGTATTTT. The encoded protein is CASSRGQGHRTDTQYF.

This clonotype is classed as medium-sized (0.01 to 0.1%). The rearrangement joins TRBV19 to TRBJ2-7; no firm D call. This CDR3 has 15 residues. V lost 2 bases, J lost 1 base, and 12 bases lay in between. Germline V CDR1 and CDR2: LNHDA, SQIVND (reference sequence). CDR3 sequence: CASSITTHLSYEQYF. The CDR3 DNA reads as TGTGCCAGTAGTATAACGACTCACCTATCCTACGAGCAGTACTTC.

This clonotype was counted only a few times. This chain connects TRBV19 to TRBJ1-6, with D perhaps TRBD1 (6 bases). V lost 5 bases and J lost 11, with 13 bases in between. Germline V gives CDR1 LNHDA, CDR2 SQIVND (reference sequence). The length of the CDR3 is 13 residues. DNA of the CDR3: TGTGCCAGTAGTGTAGGGGGGGAACCACCCCTCCACTTT. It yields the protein CASSVGGEPPLHF.

This CDR3 is CASSLGQGAHGYTF. The CDR3 DNA reads as TGTGCCAGCAGCTTGGGACAGGGGGCTCATGGCTACACCTTC. The chain recombines TRBV7-2 with TRBJ1-2; TRBD1 aligns across 12 bases. Germline CDR1 reads SGHTA; CDR2 reads FQGNSA. V lost 3 bases and J lost 6; bases outside the gene matches: 2. This CDR3 is built from 14 residues.

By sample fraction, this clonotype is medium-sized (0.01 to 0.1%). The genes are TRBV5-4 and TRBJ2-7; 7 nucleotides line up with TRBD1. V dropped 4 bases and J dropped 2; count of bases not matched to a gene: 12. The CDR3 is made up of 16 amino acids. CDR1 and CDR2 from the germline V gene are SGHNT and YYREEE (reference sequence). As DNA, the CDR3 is TGTGCCAGCAGCGAGGACAGGCCGGGAACCCCCTACGAGCAGTACTTC. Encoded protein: CASSEDRPGTPYEQYF.

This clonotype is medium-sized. CDR3 sequence (DNA): TGTGCCAGCAGATACAGGGGGAGCTCCTACAATGAGCAGTTCTTC. Its protein product is CASRYRGSSYNEQFF. The chain links TRBV12-3 or TRBV12-4 to TRBJ2-1; 8 nucleotides align to TRBD1. The CDR3 totals 15 residues. Unmatched junction bases numbered 4, after V lost 6 bases and J lost 0 bases.

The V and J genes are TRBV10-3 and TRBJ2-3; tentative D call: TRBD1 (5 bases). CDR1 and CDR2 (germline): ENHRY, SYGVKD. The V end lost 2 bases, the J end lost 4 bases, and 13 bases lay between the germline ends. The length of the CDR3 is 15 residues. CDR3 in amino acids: CAISERGAGSDTQYF. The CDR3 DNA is TGTGCCATCAGTGAGCGTGGGGCCGGGTCAGATACGCAGTATTTT.

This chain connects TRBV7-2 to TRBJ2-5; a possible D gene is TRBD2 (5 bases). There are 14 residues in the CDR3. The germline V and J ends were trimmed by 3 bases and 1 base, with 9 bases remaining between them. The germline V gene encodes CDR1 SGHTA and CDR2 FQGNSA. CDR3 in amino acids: CASSFRGSQETQYF. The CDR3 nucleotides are TGTGCCAGCAGCTTCAGAGGGAGCCAAGAGACCCAGTACTTC.

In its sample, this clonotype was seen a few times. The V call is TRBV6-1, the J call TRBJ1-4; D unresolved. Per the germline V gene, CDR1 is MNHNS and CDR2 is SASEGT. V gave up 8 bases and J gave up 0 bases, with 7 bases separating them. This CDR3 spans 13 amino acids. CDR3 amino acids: CASGKATNEKLFF. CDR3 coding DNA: TGTGCCAGCGGAAAAGCAACTAATGAAAAACTGTTTTTT.

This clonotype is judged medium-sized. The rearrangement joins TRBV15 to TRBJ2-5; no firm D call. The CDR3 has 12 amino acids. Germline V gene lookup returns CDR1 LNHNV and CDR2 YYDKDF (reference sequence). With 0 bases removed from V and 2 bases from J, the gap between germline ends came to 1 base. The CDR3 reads CATSREQETQYF. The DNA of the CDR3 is TGTGCCACCAGCAGAGAGCAAGAGACCCAGTACTTC.

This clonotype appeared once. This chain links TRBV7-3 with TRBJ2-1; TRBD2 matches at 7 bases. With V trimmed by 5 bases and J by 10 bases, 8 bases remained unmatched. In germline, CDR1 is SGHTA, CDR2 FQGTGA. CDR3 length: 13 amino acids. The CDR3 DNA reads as TGTGCCAGCAGCAGTACTAGCGATGGGGAGCAGTTCTTC. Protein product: CASSSTSDGEQFF.

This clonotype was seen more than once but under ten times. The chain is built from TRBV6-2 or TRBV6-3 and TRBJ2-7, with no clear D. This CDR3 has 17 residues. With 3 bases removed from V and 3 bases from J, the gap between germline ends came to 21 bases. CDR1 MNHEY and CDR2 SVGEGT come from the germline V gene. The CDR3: CASSYSMARRDVYEQYF. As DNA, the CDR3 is TGTGCCAGCAGTTATAGTATGGCGAGGCGCGATGTCTACGAGCAGTACTTC.

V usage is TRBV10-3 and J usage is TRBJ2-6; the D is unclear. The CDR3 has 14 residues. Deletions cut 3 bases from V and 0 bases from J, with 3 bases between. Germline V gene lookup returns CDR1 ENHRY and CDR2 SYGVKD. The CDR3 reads CAISDSSGANVLTF. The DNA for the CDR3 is TGTGCCATCAGTGACAGCTCTGGGGCCAACGTCCTGACTTTC.

The chain's CDR3 is CASNPYGTGDTEAFF. The CDR3 coding sequence is TGTGCCAGCAACCCTTATGGGACAGGGGACACTGAAGCTTTCTTT. The chain combines TRBV6-5 with TRBJ1-1; 10 positions match TRBD1. Germline CDR1 reads MNHEY; CDR2 reads SVGAGI. Trimming removed 7 bases from V and 3 bases from J; junction bases left unmatched: 8. The CDR3 contains 15 residues.